A single T cell receptor beta chain is shown here with its context. Original processing methods: Amplification of reference gene primers was used by the study to estimate nucleated cell counts. Repertoires were generated with immunoSEQ multiplex PCR, while TCRdb's copy carries only in-frame clones and drops some. V, J and clone size were drawn from that table, and D and trimming were deduced from the DNA. The sample holds roughly 250,000 clones, about four fifths seen once. The CDR3 contains 13 residues. V lost 8 bases to trimming and J lost 5 bases, with 12 bases between them. The germline CDR1 and CDR2 sequences are SGHTA and FQGNSA. The source of the sample is a study of blood T cell repertoires in COVID-19. At the level of the study: Both acute and convalescent COVID-19 samples were obtained from the United States, Italy and Spain.

The receptor comes from a woman older than 75 with acute or convalescent COVID-19. The chain is built from TRBV7-2 and TRBJ2-2; weak D call: TRBD2 (5 bases). The sample was peripheral blood. The CDR3 DNA reads as TGTGCCAGCGAGGGTTCCCTTACCGGGGAGCTGTTTTTT. Translation gives CASEGSLTGELFF.